This T cell receptor beta chain was recorded in a study of response to subunit inactivated influenza vaccine. In its sample, this clonotype was seen a few times. TCRdb used MiXCR to reprocess the RT-PCR reads, holding one entry per CDR3 protein. Here the sample spans 650,000 to 800,000 distinct CDR3 sequences, approximately 17% being singletons. The germline CDR1 and CDR2 sequences are SGHRS and YFSETQ. The V gene end was trimmed by 1 base and the J gene end by 7 bases; junction bases not matched to a gene: 8. There are 16 residues in the CDR3. The rearrangement uses TRBV5-1 and TRBJ2-2; the match to TRBD1 covers 9 bases. The material was PBMCs from blood, obtained 5 days after vaccination. This clonotype originated in a man aged 45-65 years who received an inactivated influenza vaccine. The CDR3 region is CASSLRTGAPGGELFF. For the CDR3, the DNA is TGCGCCAGCAGCTTGAGGACAGGGGCGCCAGGCGGGGAGCTGTTTTTT.